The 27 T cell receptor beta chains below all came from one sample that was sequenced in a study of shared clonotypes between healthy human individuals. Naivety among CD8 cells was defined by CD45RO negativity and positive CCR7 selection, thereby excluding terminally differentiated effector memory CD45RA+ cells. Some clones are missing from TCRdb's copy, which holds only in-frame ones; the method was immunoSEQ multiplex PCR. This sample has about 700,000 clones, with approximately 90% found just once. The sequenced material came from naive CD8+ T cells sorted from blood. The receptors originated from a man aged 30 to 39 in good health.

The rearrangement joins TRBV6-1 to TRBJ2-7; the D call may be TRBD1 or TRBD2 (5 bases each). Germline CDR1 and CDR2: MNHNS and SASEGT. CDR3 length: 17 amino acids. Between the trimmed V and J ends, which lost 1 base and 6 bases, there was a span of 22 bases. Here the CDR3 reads CASSEGGVERSPLEQYF. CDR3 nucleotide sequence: TGTGCCAGCAGTGAAGGAGGGGTTGAGAGAAGCCCCCTCGAGCAGTACTTC.

The CDR3: CASSLFRTASYEQYF. CDR3 bases: TGTGCCAGCAGTTTATTCAGGACGGCATCCTACGAGCAGTACTTC. The chain recombines TRBV27 with TRBJ2-7; no reliable D call. CDR1 is MNHEY, CDR2 SMNVEV, per germline (reference sequence). This CDR3 spans 15 amino acids. V shed 1 base and J shed 1 base, with 11 bases lying between them.

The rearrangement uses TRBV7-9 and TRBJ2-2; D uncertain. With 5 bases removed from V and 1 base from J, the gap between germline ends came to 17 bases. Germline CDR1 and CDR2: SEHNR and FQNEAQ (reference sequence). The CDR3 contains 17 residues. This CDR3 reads CASSPPGSEWNTGELFF. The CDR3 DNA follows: TGTGCCAGCAGCCCCCCCGGTTCGGAGTGGAACACCGGGGAGCTGTTTTTT.

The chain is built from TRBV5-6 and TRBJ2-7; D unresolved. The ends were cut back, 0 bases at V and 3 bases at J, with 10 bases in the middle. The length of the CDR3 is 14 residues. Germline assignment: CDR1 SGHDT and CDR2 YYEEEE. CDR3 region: CASSLAGRNYEQYF. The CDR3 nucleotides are TGTGCCAGCAGCTTGGCCGGAAGAAACTACGAGCAGTACTTC.

CDR3 nucleotide sequence: TGTGCCAGCAGCTCACCCCACACCATATATTTT. Translated: CASSSPHTIYF. J is TRBJ1-3 and V is TRBV7-6; D unclear. Per germline, CDR1 SGHVS and CDR2 FNYEAQ. The CDR3 runs 11 residues. V lost 4 bases and J 8 bases, leaving 6 bases between the germline ends.

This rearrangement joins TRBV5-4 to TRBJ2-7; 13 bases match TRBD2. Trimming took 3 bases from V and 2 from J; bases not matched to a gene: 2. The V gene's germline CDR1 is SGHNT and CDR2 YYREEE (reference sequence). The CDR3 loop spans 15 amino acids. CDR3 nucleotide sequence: TGTGCCAGCAGCTGGGGGACTAGCGGGACCTACGAGCAGTACTTC. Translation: CASSWGTSGTYEQYF.

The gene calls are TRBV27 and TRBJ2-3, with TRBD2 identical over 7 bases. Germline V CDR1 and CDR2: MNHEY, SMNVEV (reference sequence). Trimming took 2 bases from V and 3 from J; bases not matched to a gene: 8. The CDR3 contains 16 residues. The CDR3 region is CASSLGRTGRTDTQYF. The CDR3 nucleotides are TGTGCCAGCAGTTTAGGTCGGACCGGGAGGACAGATACGCAGTATTTT.

DNA of the CDR3: TGCAGCGTTGAATCCTGGGAACGGCAGTTCTTC. Encoded protein: CSVESWERQFF. V usage is TRBV29-1 and J usage is TRBJ2-1; D is ambiguous. CDR1 SQVTM and CDR2 ANQGSEA come from the germline V gene. With 2 bases removed from V and 12 bases from J, the gap between germline ends came to 11 bases. This CDR3 region has 11 residues.

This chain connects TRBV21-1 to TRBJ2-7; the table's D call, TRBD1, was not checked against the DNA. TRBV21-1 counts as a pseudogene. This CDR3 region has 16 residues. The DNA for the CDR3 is TGTGCCAGCAGCAAATCAGGGGGCTGGCGTTTTTACGAGCAGTACTTC. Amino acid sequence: CASSKSGGWRFYEQYF.

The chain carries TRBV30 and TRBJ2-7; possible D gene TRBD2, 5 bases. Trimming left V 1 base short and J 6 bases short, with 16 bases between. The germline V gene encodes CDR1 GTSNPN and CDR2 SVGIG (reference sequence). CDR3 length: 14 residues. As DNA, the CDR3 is TGTGCCTGGAGTGGGACTGGGCTTCTCTCCGAGCAGTACTTC. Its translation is CAWSGTGLLSEQYF.

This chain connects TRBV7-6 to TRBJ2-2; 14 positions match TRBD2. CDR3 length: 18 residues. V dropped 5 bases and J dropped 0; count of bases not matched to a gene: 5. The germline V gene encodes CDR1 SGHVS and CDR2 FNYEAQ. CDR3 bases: TGTGCCAGCAGCCCGACTAGCGGGAGGGCCACGAACACCGGGGAGCTGTTTTTT. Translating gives CASSPTSGRATNTGELFF.

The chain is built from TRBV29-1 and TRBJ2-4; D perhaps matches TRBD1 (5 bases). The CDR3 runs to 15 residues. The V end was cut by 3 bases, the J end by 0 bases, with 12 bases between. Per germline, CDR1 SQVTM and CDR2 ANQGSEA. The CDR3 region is CSVDGRVGAKNIQYF. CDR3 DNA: TGCAGCGTTGATGGCAGGGTGGGAGCCAAAAACATTCAGTACTTC.

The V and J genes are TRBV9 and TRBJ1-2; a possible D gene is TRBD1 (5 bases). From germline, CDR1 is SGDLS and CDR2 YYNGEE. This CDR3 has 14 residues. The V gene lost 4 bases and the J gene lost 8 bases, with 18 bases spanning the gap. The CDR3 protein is CASSSRRGSEGYTF. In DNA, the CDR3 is TGTGCCAGCAGCAGTAGGAGGGGTTCGGAAGGCTACACCTTC.

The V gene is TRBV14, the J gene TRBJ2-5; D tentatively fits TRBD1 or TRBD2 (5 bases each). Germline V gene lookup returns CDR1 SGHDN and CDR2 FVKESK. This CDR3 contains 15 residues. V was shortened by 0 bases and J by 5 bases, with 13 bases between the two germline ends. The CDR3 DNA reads TGTGCCAGCAGCCAAGATGGTACGGGGCCGGAGACCCAGTACTTC. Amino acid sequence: CASSQDGTGPETQYF.

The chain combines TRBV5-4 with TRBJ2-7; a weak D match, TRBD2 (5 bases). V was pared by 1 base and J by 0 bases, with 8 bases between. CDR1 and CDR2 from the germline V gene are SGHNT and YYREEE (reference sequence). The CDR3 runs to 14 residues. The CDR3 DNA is TGTGCCAGCAGCTTGTCGGGGAGCTCCTACGAGCAGTACTTC. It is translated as CASSLSGSSYEQYF.

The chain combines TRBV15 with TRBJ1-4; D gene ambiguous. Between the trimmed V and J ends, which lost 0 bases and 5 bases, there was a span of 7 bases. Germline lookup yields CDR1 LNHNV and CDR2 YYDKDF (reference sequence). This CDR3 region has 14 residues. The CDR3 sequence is CATSREGHNEKLFF. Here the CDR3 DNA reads TGTGCCACCAGCAGAGAAGGGCACAATGAAAAACTGTTTTTT.

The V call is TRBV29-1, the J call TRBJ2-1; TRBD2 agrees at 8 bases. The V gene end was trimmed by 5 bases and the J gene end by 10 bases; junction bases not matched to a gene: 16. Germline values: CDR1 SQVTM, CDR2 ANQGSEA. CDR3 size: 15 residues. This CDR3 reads CSVLSIQRGGGEQFF. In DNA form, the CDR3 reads TGCAGCGTTCTCTCCATTCAACGGGGGGGTGGCGAGCAGTTCTTC.

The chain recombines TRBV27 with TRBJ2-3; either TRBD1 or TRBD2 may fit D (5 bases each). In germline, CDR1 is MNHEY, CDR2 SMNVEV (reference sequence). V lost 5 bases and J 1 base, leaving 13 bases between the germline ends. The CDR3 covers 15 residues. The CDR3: CASSLGTTGTDTQYF. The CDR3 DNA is TGTGCCAGCAGTCTAGGGACCACGGGCACAGATACGCAGTATTTT.

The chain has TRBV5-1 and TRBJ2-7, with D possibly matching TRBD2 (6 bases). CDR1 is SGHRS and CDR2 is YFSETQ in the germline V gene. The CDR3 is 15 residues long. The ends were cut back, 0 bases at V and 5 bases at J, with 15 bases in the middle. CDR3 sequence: CASSLVSASADEQYF. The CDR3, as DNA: TGCGCCAGCAGCTTGGTTTCCGCTAGCGCAGACGAGCAGTACTTC.

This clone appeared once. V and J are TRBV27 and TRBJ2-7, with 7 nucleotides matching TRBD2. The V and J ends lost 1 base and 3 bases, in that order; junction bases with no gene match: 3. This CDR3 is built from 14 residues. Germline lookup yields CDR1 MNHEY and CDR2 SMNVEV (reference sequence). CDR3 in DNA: TGTGCCAGCAGTTTATTTGCGGGAGACTACGAGCAGTACTTC. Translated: CASSLFAGDYEQYF.

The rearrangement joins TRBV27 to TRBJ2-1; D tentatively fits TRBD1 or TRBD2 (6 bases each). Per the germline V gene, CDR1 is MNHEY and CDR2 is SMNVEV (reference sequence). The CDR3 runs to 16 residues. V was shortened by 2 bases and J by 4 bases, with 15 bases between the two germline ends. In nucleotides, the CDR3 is TGTGCCAGCAGTTTAGTGGCCGGGGGCGCGTACAATGAGCAGTTCTTC. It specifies CASSLVAGGAYNEQFF.

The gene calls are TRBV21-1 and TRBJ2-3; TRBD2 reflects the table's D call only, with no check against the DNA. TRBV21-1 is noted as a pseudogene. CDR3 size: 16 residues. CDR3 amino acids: CASTQPLAGRTDTQYF. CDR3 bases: TGTGCCAGCACCCAACCTCTAGCGGGAAGAACAGATACGCAGTATTTT.

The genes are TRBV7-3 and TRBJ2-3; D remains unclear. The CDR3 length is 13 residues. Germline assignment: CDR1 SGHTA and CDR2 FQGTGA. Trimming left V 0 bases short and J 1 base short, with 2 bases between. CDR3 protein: CASSLTGTDTQYF. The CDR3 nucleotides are TGTGCCAGCAGCTTAACTGGCACAGATACGCAGTATTTT. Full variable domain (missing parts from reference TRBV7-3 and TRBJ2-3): GAGVSQTPSNKVTEKGKYVELRCDPISGHTALYWYRQSLGQGPEFLIYFQGTGAADDSGLPNDRFFAVRPEGSVSTLKIQRTERGDSAVYLCASSLTGTDTQYFGPGTRLTVL.

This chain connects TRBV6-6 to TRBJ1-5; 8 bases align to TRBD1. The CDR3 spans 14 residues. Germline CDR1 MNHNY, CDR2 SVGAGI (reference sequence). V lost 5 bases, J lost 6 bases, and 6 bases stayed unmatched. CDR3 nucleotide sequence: TGTGCCAGCAGTCAACCGCAGGGGGCTCAGCCCCAGCATTTT. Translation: CASSQPQGAQPQHF.

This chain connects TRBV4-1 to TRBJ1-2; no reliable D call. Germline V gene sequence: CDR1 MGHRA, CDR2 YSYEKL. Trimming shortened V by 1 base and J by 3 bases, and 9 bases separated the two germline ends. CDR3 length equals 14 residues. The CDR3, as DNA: TGCGCCAGCAGCCAAGGGGTACAAGACTATGGCTACACCTTC. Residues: CASSQGVQDYGYTF.

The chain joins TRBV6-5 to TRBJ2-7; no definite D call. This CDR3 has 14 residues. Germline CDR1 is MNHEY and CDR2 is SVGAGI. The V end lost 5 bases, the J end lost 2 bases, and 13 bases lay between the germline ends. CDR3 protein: CASSPLLRAYEQYF. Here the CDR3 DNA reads TGTGCCAGCAGTCCTCTACTTAGGGCCTACGAGCAGTACTTC.

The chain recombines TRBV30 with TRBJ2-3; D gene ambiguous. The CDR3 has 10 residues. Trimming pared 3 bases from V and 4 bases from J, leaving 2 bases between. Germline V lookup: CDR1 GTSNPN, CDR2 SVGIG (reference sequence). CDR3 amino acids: CAWRSDTQYF. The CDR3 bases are TGTGCCTGGAGATCAGATACGCAGTATTTT.